A single sample is the source of the 9 T cell receptor beta chains below, sequenced in a study of cytomegalovirus exposure and HLA in healthy donors. With 60 Vbeta and 13 Jbeta primers, the PCR was carried out. TCRdb's table, derived via immunoSEQ multiplex PCR, lists solely in-frame clones and lacks some. The data hold about 34,000 clones, with approximately 86% observed a single time. Sequencing was done on a sample of PBMCs. Source of these receptors: a woman under 30 in good health and CMV-seropositive.

This clone counts as medium-sized. The chain couples TRBV4-2 to TRBJ2-2; 12 bases agree with TRBD2. The CDR3 has 15 amino acids. Germline-derived CDR1 and CDR2 are LGHNA and YNFKEQ. V lost 4 bases to trimming and J lost 3 bases; unmatched junction nucleotides: 0. In nucleotides, the CDR3 is TGTGCCAGCAGCCGACTAGCGGGGGACACCGGGGAGCTGTTTTTT. It translates to CASSRLAGDTGELFF.

This clone was recorded only once. The V and J genes are TRBV19 and TRBJ2-3; tentative D call: TRBD2 (6 bases). Trimming took off 7 bases at V and 2 bases at J, with 16 bases between the two ends. The germline CDR1 and CDR2 sequences are LNHDA and SQIVND (reference sequence). CDR3 length: 15 residues. CDR3 bases: TGTGCCAGTAAGGTGGGGGGACCTAACACAGATACGCAGTATTTT. It specifies CASKVGGPNTDTQYF.

This sequence joins TRBV7-9 and TRBJ1-1, with TRBD1 matching over 9 bases. Germline trimming cut 5 bases from V and 4 bases from J; bases unmatched to any gene: 5. The CDR3 extends over 14 amino acids. CDR1 is SEHNR and CDR2 is FQNEAQ in the germline V gene (reference sequence). For the CDR3, the DNA is TGTGCCAGCAGCCCGGACAGGGGTTTCACTGAAGCTTTCTTT. Translating gives CASSPDRGFTEAFF.

J is TRBJ1-2 and V is TRBV2; 8 bases agree with TRBD1. Germline V gives CDR1 SNHLY, CDR2 FYNNEI. This CDR3 is 14 amino acids long. Trimming cost V 6 bases and J 5 bases; bases outside gene matches: 8. CDR3 coding DNA: TGTGCCAGCAGGACAGGACAGGGTGGATATGGCTACACCTTC. Translated, it gives CASRTGQGGYGYTF.

The V and J genes are TRBV7-9 and TRBJ2-1; D might be TRBD2 (5 bases). Trimming cost V 11 bases and J 9 bases, with 20 bases left between them. This CDR3 comprises 13 residues. The germline V gene has CDR1 SEHNR and CDR2 FQNEAQ (reference sequence). CDR3 nucleotides: TGTGCCGCTAGTACACACGCGGGCGCTGAGCAGTTCTTC. As protein: CAASTHAGAEQFF.

The chain is built from TRBV4-2 and TRBJ2-7, with 12 positions matching TRBD2. Germline V gives CDR1 LGHNA, CDR2 YNFKEQ. Trimming at V came to 0 bases and at J to 7 bases, leaving 7 bases not matched to a gene. The CDR3 sequence is 16 residues long. CDR3 sequence (DNA): TGTGCCAGCAGCCAAGACGCTAGCGGGGGGGCGGGAGAGCAGTACTTC. Amino acid sequence: CASSQDASGGAGEQYF.

V is TRBV6-1 and J is TRBJ1-2; D is possibly TRBD1 (5 bases). Germline V gene sequence: CDR1 MNHNS, CDR2 SASEGT. The CDR3 has 14 amino acids. Trimming left V 7 bases short and J 3 bases short, with 15 bases between. The CDR3 is CASTPAGTDYGYTF. CDR3 nucleotides: TGTGCCAGCACCCCCGCAGGGACTGACTATGGCTACACCTTC.

Only a few counts were recorded for this clone. At the DNA level, this CDR3 is encoded by other sequences in the same sample as well. This sequence joins TRBV11-2 and TRBJ2-3; 11 positions agree with TRBD1. The length of the CDR3 is 16 residues. J gave up 4 bases and V 4 bases, and 7 bases lay outside the gene matches. Germline V gene sequence: CDR1 SGHAT, CDR2 FQNNGV. CDR3 DNA: TGTGCCAGCAGCTCCTCAGGGACAGGGGGTGCAGATACGCAGTATTTT. Its translation: CASSSSGTGGADTQYF.

The chain links TRBV7-2 to TRBJ1-4, with 12 nucleotides matching TRBD1. CDR1 SGHTA and CDR2 FQGNSA come from the germline V gene. After removal of 5 bases from V and 2 bases from J, the junction contained 9 bases not matched to a gene. CDR3 size: 18 residues. In DNA form, the CDR3 reads TGTGCCAGCAGCCGGTGGGGACAGGGGGCCGTGACTAATGAAAAACTGTTTTTT. Its translation: CASSRWGQGAVTNEKLFF.